The entry below gives a single TCR beta chain sequence along with its context. Its antigen is currently unknown. The CDR3 totals 19 residues. CDR1 SGHDT and CDR2 YYEEEE come from the germline V gene. Unmatched junction bases numbered 26, after V lost 2 bases and J lost 10 bases. Sequencing used immunoSEQ multiplex PCR; TCRdb keeps in-frame clones, though not all of them. The sample contains 13,000 to 15,000 clones, about three quarters of which appear only once. This specimen belongs to a study of somatic mutations in cytotoxic T cells in rheumatoid arthritis. Study background: No treatment had yet been given when patient blood (less than 33 ml EDTA) was drawn, right after diagnosis. A subset of V beta antibody-stained T-cell populations was isolated by flow sorting, reaching nearly 100% purity, and this subset included V beta1+ cells that went on to TCRB sequencing.

Study results and caveats: An increase in CD8+ clonality with age was seen in rheumatoid arthritis patients but not in healthy controls.

This chain connects TRBV5-6 to TRBJ2-5; 7 bases map to TRBD1. Sequencing was done on a sample of CD8+ T cells sorted from blood. The clonotype comes from an adult with rheumatoid arthritis. The CDR3 region is CASSLTPYPDRSARRIQYF. In DNA, the CDR3 is TGTGCCAGCAGCTTAACACCCTACCCGGACAGGTCCGCCAGGAGGATCCAGTACTTC. Combining the CDR3 with reference TRBV5-6 and TRBJ2-5 gives the whole variable domain DAGVTQSPTHLIKTRGQQVTLRCSPKSGHDTVSWYQQALGQGPQFIFQYYEEEERQRGNFPDRFSGHQFPNYSSELNVNALLLGDSALYLCASSLTPYPDRSARRIQYFGPGTRLLVL.